This T cell receptor beta chain came from a study of blood T cells in healthy people across ages. This CDR3 has 15 residues. The germline gives CDR1 MNHEY, CDR2 SVGEGT. The V end lost 5 bases, the J end lost 0 bases, and 12 bases lay between the germline ends. It was with a sample-barcoded 5' primer and a J-beta primer mix that a second PCR of roughly 7 to 12 cycles was run. TCRdb reprocessed the 5' RACE reads via MiXCR and lists one record per CDR3 protein. The sample has over 1,500,000 distinct CDR3 sequences, 49% seen once; the top ten hold over 2%. This receptor was identified in a woman aged 35 to 49 in good health. The specimen was blood. The rearrangement links TRBV6-2 or TRBV6-3 to TRBJ2-3; the D is unclear. The CDR3 nucleotides read TGTGCCAGCAGTCCCCGACGGATAAGCACAGATACGCAGTATTTT. Protein: CASSPRRISTDTQYF.